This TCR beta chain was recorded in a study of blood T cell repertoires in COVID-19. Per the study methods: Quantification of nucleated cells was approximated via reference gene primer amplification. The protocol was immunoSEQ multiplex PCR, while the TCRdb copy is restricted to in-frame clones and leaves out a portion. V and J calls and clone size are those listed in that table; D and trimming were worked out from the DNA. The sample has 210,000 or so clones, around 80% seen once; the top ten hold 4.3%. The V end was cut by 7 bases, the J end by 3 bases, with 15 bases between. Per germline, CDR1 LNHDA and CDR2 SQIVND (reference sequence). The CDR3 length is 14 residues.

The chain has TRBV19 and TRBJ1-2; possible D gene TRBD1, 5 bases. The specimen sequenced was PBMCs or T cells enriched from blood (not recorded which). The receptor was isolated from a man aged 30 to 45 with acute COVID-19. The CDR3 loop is CASTPGGTDYGYTF. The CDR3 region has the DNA TGTGCCAGTACCCCGGGGGGAACAGACTATGGCTACACCTTC. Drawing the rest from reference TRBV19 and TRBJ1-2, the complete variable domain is DGGITQSPKYLFRKEGQNVTLSCEQNLNHDAMYWYRQDPGQGLRLIYYSQIVNDFQKGDIAEGYSVSREKKESFPLTVTSAQKNPTAFYLCASTPGGTDYGYTFGSGTRLTVV.